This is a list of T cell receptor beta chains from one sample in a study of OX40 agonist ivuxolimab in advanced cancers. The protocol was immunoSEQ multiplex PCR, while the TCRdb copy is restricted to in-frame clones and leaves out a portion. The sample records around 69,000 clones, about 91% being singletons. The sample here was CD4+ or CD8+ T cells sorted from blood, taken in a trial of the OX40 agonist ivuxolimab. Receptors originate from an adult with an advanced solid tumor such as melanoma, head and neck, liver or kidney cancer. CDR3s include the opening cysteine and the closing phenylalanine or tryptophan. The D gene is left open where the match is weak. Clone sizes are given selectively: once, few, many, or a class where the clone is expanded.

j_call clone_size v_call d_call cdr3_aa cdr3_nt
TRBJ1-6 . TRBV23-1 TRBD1 CASSQSDRVSYNSPLHF TGCGCCAGCAGTCAATCGGACAGGGTCTCCTATAATTCACCCCTCCACTTT
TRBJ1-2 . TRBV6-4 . CASSSRDAGRGYTF TGTGCCAGCAGCTCCCGGGACGCCGGGAGGGGCTACACCTTC
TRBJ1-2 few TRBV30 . CATLPRNYGYTF TGTGCCACCCTCCCACGTAACTATGGCTACACCTTC
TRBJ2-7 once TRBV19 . CASSTIPGIYEQYF TGTGCCAGTAGCACTATTCCGGGGATCTACGAGCAGTACTTC
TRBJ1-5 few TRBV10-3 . CAIGGFNQPQHF TGTGCCATCGGCGGCTTCAATCAGCCCCAGCATTTT
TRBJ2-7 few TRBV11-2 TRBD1 CASSQGQIGSYEQYF TGTGCCAGCAGCCAGGGACAGATCGGCTCCTACGAGCAGTACTTC
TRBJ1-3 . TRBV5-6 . CASSLDGGSGNTIYF TGTGCCAGCAGCCTTGACGGTGGCTCTGGAAACACCATATATTTT
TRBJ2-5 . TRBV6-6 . CASSYHMAGQETQYF TGTGCCAGCAGTTACCACATGGCAGGCCAAGAGACCCAGTACTTC
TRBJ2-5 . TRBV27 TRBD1 CASSSLRDRPTQETQYF TGTGCCAGCAGTTCCCTAAGGGACAGGCCGACCCAAGAGACCCAGTACTTC
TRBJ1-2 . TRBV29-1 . CSVERDVVKGYTF TGCAGCGTTGAGCGGGATGTCGTTAAGGGCTACACCTTC
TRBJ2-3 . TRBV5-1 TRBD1 CASSPGGIGQDTQYF TGCGCCAGCAGCCCAGGGGGCATAGGCCAAGATACGCAGTATTTT